This T cell receptor beta chain derives from a study of blood T cell repertoires in COVID-19. The wider study: From T cells, B-cell-depleted T cells, or PBMCs came the material, which was cDNA or gDNA.

TCRdb's table, derived via immunoSEQ multiplex PCR, lists solely in-frame clones and lacks some. The sample lists over 150,000 clones, approximately 81% occurring once. This CDR3 region has 12 residues. The germline V and J ends were trimmed by 5 bases and 5 bases, with 9 bases remaining between them. Germline CDR1 SGHNT, CDR2 YENEEA. This clone occurred once. Sequences were obtained from peripheral blood. This rearrangement joins TRBV11-3 to TRBJ1-1; D remains ambiguous. The sequence came from a woman of 80 years or more with active or convalescent COVID-19. For the CDR3, the DNA is TGTGCCAGCAGCCTGAAAGCGACTGAAGCTTTCTTT. Translating gives CASSLKATEAFF.